Described below is a single TCR beta chain sequence and its context. What it recognizes is unknown. With 60 Vbeta and 13 Jbeta primers, the PCR was carried out. The assay was immunoSEQ multiplex PCR, and TCRdb's table has in-frame clones only and misses some. The sample holds around 180,000 clones, more than 70% seen once. This entry belongs to a study of cytomegalovirus exposure and HLA in healthy donors. Study context: Early released data comprised about 84 million unique TCRs from HLA-typed donors. Out of about 360 genotyped donors, 81% belonged to the Caucasian-associated ancestry cluster.

The CDR3 runs 13 residues. Looked up from germline, CDR1 is SNHLY and CDR2 is FYNNEI. V was cut by 4 bases and J by 13 bases, with 14 bases left in between. General study results and limits: It was shown in a later analysis that HLA-associated TCR beta chains were more clonally expanded than other, equally common chains.

The specimen was PBMCs. This chain connects TRBV2 to TRBJ1-6, with D tentatively TRBD1 (5 bases). This clonotype was sampled from a girl between 5 and 17 years old in good health and CMV-seronegative. The DNA for the CDR3 is TGTGCCAGCAGTGGGACAACTTCATCGCCCCTCCACTTT. It encodes CASSGTTSSPLHF.